This T cell receptor beta chain was sequenced during a study of cytomegalovirus exposure and HLA in healthy donors (dated by TCRdb to 2016 to 2017). In terms of the full investigation: An earlier analysis of roughly 500 of the donors reported roughly 300 Gb of sequence data and approximately 110 million unique TCR beta sequences from roughly 200 million T cells. The study aimed to test whether signatures of past pathogen exposure could be identified by cataloging public T cell receptors. HLA typing covered class I and class II loci at four-digit resolution. The genetic ancestry cluster associated with self-reported Caucasian donors included roughly 84% of the 300 to 450 genotyped donors. To decide whether each TCR beta V gene segment behaved as functional or pseudogenic, an earlier analysis of several hundred of the donors relied on high-throughput TCR beta sequencing. On average, around 200,000 unique TCR beta nucleotide sequences were sequenced per donor among a few hundred genotyped donors of the cohort, with 15% to 20% of those sequences being non-productive. All discovery cohort repertoires had been generated on a single sequencing platform. Five DR-DQ haplotypes were treated as single units for association and clustering because of strong linkage in the cohort. Roughly 300 gigabases of sequencing data and approximately 84 million unique TCR sequences were included in an early release covering around 600 HLA-typed donors. In a later genetic analysis, genome-wide SNP genotypes for about three fifths of the roughly 670 donors were used, and that subset was treated as a discovery cohort. In the later analysis, no new phenotypic data were used to find candidate immune exposures; instead, reliance was placed on TCR beta sequences and their occurrence across donors. Typing coverage differed by locus: A, B, C, DRB1 and DQB1 were typed in about 620-640 donors, DQA1 in about 560, DPA1 in 600 to 610, and DPB1 in just under 490. A later analysis re-analyzed previously published TCR beta repertoires from 660 or so donors and added high-resolution HLA genotyping to study TCR occurrence patterns. A separate validation cohort of over 95 different subjects was used in addition to the approximately 670-subject first cohort. Alongside the repertoire data, information on donor age, sex, ethnicity and CMV serostatus was compiled. The study combined high-throughput TCR immunosequencing, statistical association of individual TCRs with disease status, and machine learning to predict cytomegalovirus infection status. The study profiled the T cell repertoires of about 640 subjects by immunosequencing and related them to cytomegalovirus serostatus. What the authors observed across the whole study: In a later analysis, several top co-occurrence clusters were reported to appear linked to parvovirus B19, influenza, CMV and Epstein-Barr virus. Because HLA typing was missing for some donors at each locus, association tests included only the typed subset. When HLA alleles, especially DR and DQ, strongly co-occurred, attributing TCR associations to individual alleles was difficult. In a later analysis, TCR association rates were found to vary across HLA loci, with the most associated TCRs seen for DRB1 alleles and the fewest for HLA-C alleles. A cluster of highly shared sequence variants was judged likely to represent a technical artifact of the sequencing pipeline. A few of the identified cytomegalovirus-associated TCR beta chains were confirmed in vitro to be specific for cytomegalovirus antigens. V-gene and J-gene trimming of TCR beta chains was associated with a missense DCLRE1C variant in a later genetic analysis, and the association was replicated in an independent cohort. In both the original and validation cohorts, the classifier was reported to diagnose cytomegalovirus status with high specificity and sensitivity. In an earlier analysis of approximately 600 of the donors, most TCR beta V segments were observed in productive rearrangements about 90% or about 30% of the time, broadly matching IMGT annotations. Linkage disequilibrium might explain the correlated functional status among segregating V segments, but an unknown experimental factor could not be ruled out. Compared with the 666-donor mean, donors in an Asian-associated ancestry cluster had fewer N-insertions in productive TCRs, according to a later genetic analysis. Most CMV-associated TCR beta chains appeared to be HLA-restricted in a later analysis, and the HLA associations seemed to be driven largely by CMV exposure. A later analysis associated 15,000 to 20,000 TCR beta sequences with specific HLA alleles at a false discovery rate of 0.05. According to the authors, the approach could potentially be generalized to other disease states and immunological phenotypes. Only TCR beta chains were sequenced in this cohort, and the absence of alpha or paired-chain data limited detectable features. A total of fewer than 200 TCR beta chains were listed by the study as associated with cytomegalovirus. A further reported finding was that TCR beta sequences accurately predicted the HLA-A and HLA-B alleles for most subjects in the first cohort. Sequencing depth was assumed to be roughly uniform across donors in the presence/absence analyses, though that assumption may not hold. For the cohort, immune exposure information was limited to CMV serostatus. The earlier analysis of some 540 of the donors excluded some 16 rarely observed V segments, including chromosome 9 orphons, because counts were too low. Across donors, most TCR sequences were observed very rarely, whereas some public TCRs were present in many individuals. Compared with equally common non-associated chains, HLA-associated TCR beta chains in a later analysis were more clonally expanded and had lower generation probabilities.

The library was produced with the immunoSEQ multiplex PCR assay. The multiplex PCR relied on a mix of 60 forward primers for TCR Vbeta segments and 13 reverse primers for TCR Jbeta segments. The CDR3 region of rearranged TCR beta genes was amplified from genomic DNA with a multiplex PCR assay. On the Illumina HiSeq System, the amplified TCR beta libraries were sequenced as 87-base-pair reads. The authors processed their data as follows. A later analysis counted 75 million to 100 million unique TCR beta chains across the 666 repertoires, and around 12 million of these chains were shared by at least two donors. To remove PCR and sequencing errors, raw reads were error-corrected and collapsed into unique sequences using a nearest-neighbor algorithm that merged closely related sequences. V, D and J gene segments were assigned by aligning CDR3 sequences to IMGT reference sequences. Each retained sequence needed at least a six-nucleotide match to both a V gene segment and a J gene segment. A rearrangement counted as productive if the CDR3 had no stop codons and remained in frame with V and J, and every other rearrangement counted as non-productive. CDR3 was defined by IMGT convention, running from the second conserved V-encoded cysteine to the conserved J-encoded phenylalanine. The earlier analysis of a few hundred of the donors excluded any sequence lacking an unambiguous match to a single V gene segment. In an earlier analysis of several hundred of the donors, V segments were called functional above 56.7% productive rearrangements and were called segregating when the between-donor standard deviation exceeded 5%. A statistical classification framework was developed to diagnose cytomegalovirus status using the catalog of TCR beta chain sequences. In a later analysis, TCR nucleotide sequences were compared against IMGT/GENE-DB human TR gene sequences so that V and J genes could be assigned. Using the TCRdist pipeline, a later analysis assigned CDR3 sequences along with most-parsimonious VDJ recombination scenarios. In a later analysis, each TCR beta chain was defined by its CDR3 amino acid sequence together with its V-gene family, and reads lacking a unique V-gene family were excluded. As a way to deal with suspected cross-contamination and a sequencing artifact, a later analysis dropped more than 500 nucleotide sequences that were highly shared and had low generation probability. For each public chain, a later analysis derived a clonal expansion index from normalized ranks of inferred template counts within each repertoire. A later analysis computed generation probabilities with a VDJ recombination model fitted to out-of-frame rearrangements, and checked the results against IGoR. A later analysis scored TCR-TCR, TCR-HLA and TCR-CMV co-occurrence with hypergeometric tests, applying a repertoire-size bias correction to TCR pairs. In a later analysis, false discovery rates were estimated by permuting HLA or CMV assignments 20 times. In a later analysis, co-occurring TCRs were grouped using DBSCAN, and TCRdist sequence similarity was added for clustering within HLA-allele-positive subsets. Co-occurrence clustering excluded repertoires with fewer than 30,000 or more than 120,000 public chains, plus five with anomalous nucleotide sharing. TCRdb stores this immuneACCESS table with in-frame sequences only. Part of the clones is absent; in the studies checked, under half of the shortfall reflects unresolved V genes, and no reason is known for the rest. The V and J calls and clone size were taken over from that table, and D and trimming were inferred from the DNA. This sample's listing comprises approximately 96,000 clones. The ten biggest clones cover 5.5% of the sample.

The cohort was made up of approximately 670 healthy bone marrow donors. At the time of sampling, every cohort member was nominally healthy, though immune exposures that went unrecorded were likely present. The donor tested CMV seropositive and was one of the 289 seropositive cohort members. A peripheral blood sample was provided by each donor, and peripheral blood mononuclear cells were used for TCR beta sequencing. Genomic DNA was extracted from the blood cell samples with the Qiagen DNeasy Blood Extraction Kit. Turning to this clone: No cognate antigen has been identified for it.

This sequence originates from a girl aged 5-17 years in good health and CMV-seropositive. The material sequenced was PBMCs.

The CDR3 sequence is CASSAEYGYTF. Here is the DNA: TGTGCCAGCAGTGCGGAGTATGGCTACACCTTC. The chain links TRBV2 with TRBJ1-2, with the identity of the D gene unclear. For CDR1 and CDR2, the germline V gene lists SNHLY and FYNNEI. From the cysteine up to the phenylalanine, the CDR3 has a length of 11 residues. The CDR3 DNA has 33 bases and is translated from base 1. Trimming takes 4 bases from V and 5 bases from J, and the germline ends sit 5 bases apart.